This entry concerns a single T cell receptor (beta chain). Just one base apart from a much larger clone, this may be a read error. Sequencing libraries of naive CD8 cells derived from approximately 20,000 to 980,000 sorted cells with 10%, 30% or 50% RNA. The CDR3 sequence is 13 residues long. CDR1 is MNHNS, CDR2 SASEGT, per germline. The entry originates in a study of molecular identifiers for immune sequencing clone quantification. TCRdb reanalysed the PCR reads using MiXCR and keeps one entry per CDR3 protein. The sample includes about 320,000 distinct CDR3 sequences, around a fifth of them seen just once.

The receptor was derived from a human donor in good health. Some libraries in this study had Jurkat cell RNA spiked in. The chain joins TRBV6-1 to TRBJ2-5; D remains ambiguous. Sequences were obtained from naive CD8+ T cells from blood, with Jurkat cell RNA spiked in. Subset noted: FACS-sorted CD8+CD4-CCR7+CD45RA+ naive T cells. Written as DNA, the CDR3 is TGTGCCAGCAGTGAATCGTTCGGAGAGACCCGGTACTTC. This gives the protein CASSESFGETRYF.